A selection of T cell receptor beta chains follows, all from one sample in a study of blood T cell repertoires in COVID-19. The method was immunoSEQ multiplex PCR; TCRdb's version includes in-frame clones alone and lacks a portion of them. The sample holds around 280,000 clones, almost 90% seen once. The sequenced material came from PBMCs or T cells enriched from blood (not recorded which). These receptors all come from a woman between 18 and 29 years old with acute COVID-19. The CDR3 runs from the conserved cysteine through the conserved F or W. The order of the fields is clone size, J gene, D gene, V gene, CDR3 protein, CDR3 DNA. A D gene is named only where the DNA matches it firmly. Not every row has a clone size; where given, it reads once, few, many or a size class.

>-|TRBJ2-7|-|TRBV6-6
CASSYRGSYEQYF
TGTGCCAGCAGTTACAGAGGATCCTACGAGCAGTACTTC
>-|TRBJ2-1|TRBD2|TRBV7-6
CASSLDDSSGPYNEQFF
TGTGCCAGCAGCTTAGACGACTCTAGCGGACCCTACAATGAGCAGTTCTTC
>-|TRBJ2-1|-|TRBV21-1
CASSKETGLAVYNEQFF
TGTGCCAGCAGCAAAGAGACGGGACTAGCGGTCTACAATGAGCAGTTCTTC
>-|TRBJ2-1|-|TRBV5-6
CASSSTGRRSGSSYNEQFF
TGTGCCAGCAGCTCAACCGGACGCCGATCCGGGAGCTCCTACAATGAGCAGTTCTTC
>-|TRBJ2-3|TRBD2|TRBV2
CASRRAGSADTQYF
TGTGCCAGCAGAAGAGCGGGATCAGCAGATACGCAGTATTTT
>once|TRBJ2-3|TRBD2|TRBV5-1
CASSLELAGGTPTDTQYF
TGCGCCAGCAGCTTGGAACTAGCGGGAGGGACTCCCACAGATACGCAGTATTTT
>-|TRBJ2-1|TRBD2|TRBV18
CASSPRLAGAGFEQFF
TGTGCCAGCTCACCACGACTAGCGGGAGCTGGGTTTGAGCAGTTCTTC
>-|TRBJ1-3|-|TRBV19
CASSIDRSSGNTIYF
TGTGCCAGTAGTATAGATCGGAGCTCTGGAAACACCATATATTTT
>many|TRBJ2-7|-|TRBV30
CAWSGGQPGTSEFEQYF
TGTGCCTGGAGTGGGGGACAGCCCGGGACTAGTGAATTCGAGCAGTACTTC
>-|TRBJ2-7|-|TRBV12-5
CASGFPPGDDEQYF
TGTGCTAGTGGTTTTCCTCCAGGGGACGACGAGCAGTACTTC
>-|TRBJ1-1|-|TRBV23-1
CASDVGTEAFF
TGCGCCAGTGACGTCGGGACTGAAGCTTTCTTT
>few|TRBJ1-4|-|TRBV30
CACQPRSNEKLFF
TGTGCCTGTCAACCGCGGAGTAATGAAAAACTGTTTTTT
>-|TRBJ1-4|-|TRBV7-9
CASSPTANEKLFF
TGTGCCAGCAGTCCGACAGCTAATGAAAAACTGTTTTTT
>once|TRBJ2-3|-|TRBV2
CASPGGRPLTDTQYF
TGTGCCAGCCCTGGTGGGCGTCCCCTCACAGATACGCAGTATTTT
>-|TRBJ2-7|-|TRBV28
CATVGGTYEQYF
TGTGCCACCGTGGGGGGAACCTACGAGCAGTACTTC
>-|TRBJ2-5|TRBD1|TRBV11-2
CASSLGQGVFQETQYF
TGTGCCAGCAGCTTGGGTCAGGGGGTATTCCAGGAGACCCAGTACTTC
>-|TRBJ2-6|-|TRBV5-5
CASSFRFSGANVLTF
TGTGCCAGCAGCTTTAGATTCTCTGGGGCCAACGTCCTGACTTTC
>-|TRBJ2-1|TRBD2|TRBV28
CASSLAGGDNEQFF
TGTGCCAGCAGTTTAGCGGGGGGTGACAATGAGCAGTTCTTC
>-|TRBJ2-5|TRBD2|TRBV7-2
CASSRRTSGYLQETQYF
TGTGCCAGCAGCAGAAGGACTAGCGGATATCTCCAAGAGACCCAGTACTTC
>-|TRBJ1-4|-|TRBV27
CASSSSATGATNEKLFF
TGTGCCAGCAGTTCTTCCGCGACGGGGGCAACTAATGAAAAACTGTTTTTT
>-|TRBJ2-1|TRBD1|TRBV7-2
CASSRAGTVSYNEQFF
TGTGCCAGCAGCCGCGCCGGGACAGTCTCCTACAATGAGCAGTTCTTC
>-|TRBJ1-2|-|TRBV27
CASSFFPTACQPPYGYTF
TGTGCCAGCAGTTTTTTTCCGACAGCCTGTCAACCACCCTATGGCTACACCTTC
>-|TRBJ1-1|-|TRBV27
CASNGAVGTEAFF
TGTGCCAGCAATGGGGCGGTAGGGACTGAAGCTTTCTTT
>-|TRBJ1-5|-|TRBV21-1
CASSKYTAAYSNQPQHF
TGTGCCAGCAGCAAATACACAGCTGCATATAGCAATCAGCCCCAGCATTTT